This T cell receptor beta chain appears in the sequencing data of a study of blood T cell repertoires in COVID-19. For the study at large: The origin of the acute and convalescent COVID-19 samples was the United States, Italy and Spain. PBMCs, B-cell-depleted T cells, or T cells provided the cDNA or gDNA that made up the material.

The repertoire was sequenced with immunoSEQ multiplex PCR; TCRdb's copy has only in-frame clones and lacks some. The profile shows under 200,000 clones, about 83% of them singletons. Those enrolled in Seattle joined during active infection and were followed longitudinally afterward. This clone was detected a few times. Germline CDR1 and CDR2: LGHDT and YNNKEL (reference sequence). This CDR3 is built from 15 residues. V lost 4 bases to trimming and J lost 6 bases; unmatched junction nucleotides: 8. The gene calls are TRBV3-1 (or the pseudogene TRBV3-2) and TRBJ2-1; 8 bases fit TRBD1. What was sequenced was peripheral blood. The clonotype was recovered from a woman of 80 years or more with COVID-19, enrolled during active disease. The CDR3 here is CASSRPGQVGNEQFF. DNA for the CDR3: TGTGCCAGCAGCCGGCCGGGACAGGTGGGCAATGAGCAGTTCTTC.